This T cell receptor (beta chain) comes out of a study of cytomegalovirus exposure and HLA in healthy donors (dated by TCRdb to 2016 to 2017). A note on the overall study: An earlier analysis of roughly 570 of the donors reported about 300 Gb of sequence data and 95 million to 130 million unique TCR beta sequences obtained from around 180 million T cells. Both class I and class II loci were covered by HLA typing, at four-digit resolution. Besides the first cohort of under 700 subjects, a separate validation cohort made up of about 120 different subjects was used. The number of donors typed differed by locus, with 629-630 for A, B, C, DRB1 and DQB1, roughly 520 for DQA1, 600 to 610 for DPA1, and under 490 for DPB1. To study patterns of TCR occurrence, a later analysis re-analyzed previously published TCR beta repertoires from 666 donors and added high-resolution HLA genotyping. Across approximately 400 genotyped donors of the cohort, an average of about 240,000 unique TCR beta nucleotide sequences per donor were sequenced, and around 19% of those sequences were non-productive. Every repertoire in the discovery cohort had been generated on one and the same sequencing platform. Donor age, sex, ethnicity and CMV serostatus were compiled together with the repertoire data. The later analysis used no new phenotypic data to find candidate immune exposures, relying instead on TCR beta sequences and their occurrence across donors. The study was designed to test whether signatures of past pathogen exposure could be identified by cataloging public T cell receptors. The study combined high-throughput TCR immunosequencing, statistical association of individual TCRs with disease status, and machine learning to predict cytomegalovirus infection status. An early release covering roughly 640 HLA-typed donors comprised approximately 290 gigabases of sequencing data and tens of millions of unique TCR sequences. Five DR-DQ haplotypes were handled as single units for association and clustering, since linkage in the cohort was strong. The study profiled the T cell repertoires of under 700 subjects by immunosequencing and related them to cytomegalovirus serostatus. A later genetic analysis took genome-wide SNP genotypes for about 55% of the 666 donors and used that subset as a discovery cohort. To decide whether each TCR beta V gene segment behaved as functional or pseudogenic, an earlier analysis of several hundred of the donors relied on high-throughput TCR beta sequencing. Of the roughly 400 genotyped donors, 65% to 90% were placed in the genetic ancestry cluster associated with self-reported Caucasian donors.

Libraries were constructed by the immunoSEQ multiplex PCR assay. A mixture of 60 forward primers for TCR Vbeta segments and 13 reverse primers for TCR Jbeta segments was used in the multiplex PCR. Amplification of the CDR3 region of rearranged TCR beta genes was performed with a multiplex PCR assay on genomic DNA. The amplified TCR beta libraries were sequenced on the Illumina HiSeq System as 87-base-pair reads. In the paper's pipeline: In a later analysis, some 80 million unique TCR beta chains were counted across the approximately 620 repertoires, and approximately 11 million of these chains were shared by at least two donors. A nearest-neighbor algorithm error-corrected the raw reads and collapsed the reads into unique sequences, merging closely related sequences to remove PCR and sequencing errors. V, D and J gene segments were assigned by aligning CDR3 sequences to IMGT reference sequences. For a sequence to be retained, a match of at least six nucleotides to both a V gene segment and a J gene segment was required. A rearrangement was called productive if the CDR3 had no stop codons and remained in frame with V and J, and every other rearrangement was called non-productive. Following IMGT convention, CDR3 was defined as the stretch from the second conserved V-encoded cysteine up to the conserved J-encoded phenylalanine. The earlier analysis of about 640 of the donors excluded any sequence lacking an unambiguous match to a single V gene segment. In an earlier analysis of about 590 of the donors, a V segment was called functional when productive rearrangements were above 56.7%, and segregating when the standard deviation between donors exceeded 5%. To diagnose cytomegalovirus status from the catalog of TCR beta chain sequences, a statistical classification framework was built. In a later analysis, TCR nucleotide sequences were compared against IMGT/GENE-DB human TR gene sequences so that V and J genes could be assigned. A later analysis assigned CDR3 sequences and most-parsimonious VDJ recombination scenarios with the TCRdist pipeline. In a later analysis, each TCR beta chain was defined by its CDR3 amino acid sequence together with its V-gene family, and reads lacking a unique V-gene family were excluded. To address suspected cross-contamination and a sequencing artifact, a later analysis removed 550 to 750 highly shared, low-generation-probability nucleotide sequences. In a later analysis, a clonal expansion index was calculated for each public chain from normalized within-repertoire ranks of inferred template counts. In a later analysis, generation probabilities were computed using a VDJ recombination model fitted to out-of-frame rearrangements, and the results were checked against IGoR. A later analysis scored TCR-TCR, TCR-HLA and TCR-CMV co-occurrence with hypergeometric tests, applying a repertoire-size bias correction to TCR pairs. In a later analysis, false discovery rates were estimated by permuting HLA or CMV assignments 20 times. In a later analysis, co-occurring TCRs were grouped using DBSCAN, with TCRdist sequence similarity added in when clustering inside HLA-allele-positive subsets. Repertoires with fewer than 30,000 or more than 120,000 public chains were left out of co-occurrence clustering, as were a handful of repertoires with anomalous nucleotide sharing. What TCRdb holds here is the immuneACCESS table cut down to in-frame rearrangements. Part of the clones is not present; checked against another copy, under half of the missing clones reflect an unresolved V gene, and the others are unexplained. The DNA was the basis for D and trimming; V, J and clone size are from that table. The sample contains under 150,000 clones, 80% to 85% of them found a single time. 0.7% of the sample goes to the ten largest clones.

V loses 3 bases at its end and J loses 6 bases; junction bases beyond the gene matches: 7. The CDR3 contains 16 residues, cysteine and phenylalanine counted. Only CDR3 DNA remains: 48 bases, in frame from the first base. Via the germline V gene, CDR1 is SGHVS and CDR2 FNYEAQ. What the research found in general, with its limitations: Correlated functional status among segregating V segments might be attributable to linkage disequilibrium, but an unknown experimental factor could not be ruled out. In a later analysis, several top co-occurrence clusters were reported to appear linked to parvovirus B19, influenza, CMV and Epstein-Barr virus. At a false discovery rate of 0.05, a later analysis linked about 16,000 TCR beta sequences to specific HLA alleles. A further reported finding was that TCR beta sequences accurately predicted the HLA-A and HLA-B alleles for most subjects in the first cohort. A later genetic analysis associated a missense DCLRE1C variant with V-gene and J-gene trimming of TCR beta chains, and an independent cohort replicated the association. CMV serostatus was the only immune exposure information available for the cohort. In this cohort, only TCR beta chains were sequenced, and detectable features were limited by the absence of alpha or paired-chain data. According to a later analysis, TCR association rates differed among HLA loci, with DRB1 alleles showing the most associated TCRs and HLA-C alleles showing the fewest. In both the original and validation cohorts, the classifier was reported to diagnose cytomegalovirus status with high specificity and sensitivity. When HLA alleles, especially DR and DQ, strongly co-occurred, TCR associations were difficult to assign to individual alleles. Most CMV-associated TCR beta chains appeared to be HLA-restricted in a later analysis, and the HLA associations seemed to be driven largely by CMV exposure. Some IMGT-functional V segments, including TRBV6-2 and TRBV6-3, could not be distinguished by the 87-base-pair reads and were therefore excluded. It was suggested by the authors that the approach could potentially be generalized to other disease states and immunological phenotypes. HLA typing was unavailable for some donors at each locus, so association tests used only the typed subset. Most TCR sequences were seen in very few donors, while some public TCRs were found in many individuals. In an earlier analysis of approximately 590 of the donors, most TCR beta V segments appeared in productive rearrangements about 87% or about 30% of the time, broadly matching IMGT annotations. A total of some 180 TCR beta chains were listed by the study as associated with cytomegalovirus. A group of highly shared sequence variants was considered likely to be a technical artifact of the sequencing pipeline. In a later analysis, HLA-associated TCR beta chains were found to be more clonally expanded and to have lower generation probabilities than equally common non-associated chains. According to a later genetic analysis, donors in an Asian-associated ancestry cluster had fewer N-insertions in productive TCRs than the approximately 700-donor mean. The earlier analysis of approximately 590 of the donors excluded fewer than 20 rarely observed V segments, including chromosome 9 orphons, because counts were too low. Sequencing depth was assumed to be roughly uniform across donors in the presence/absence analyses, though that assumption may not hold. Three of the identified cytomegalovirus-associated TCR beta chains were confirmed in vitro to be specific for cytomegalovirus antigens.

This clone has just one count. This receptor's antigen is unknown. The record has no base qualities; no much larger clone is one base away. In total, over 600 healthy bone marrow donors made up the cohort. At the time of sampling, all cohort members were nominally healthy, though unrecorded immune exposures were likely present. The donor was CMV seronegative and belonged to the group of over 350 seronegative cohort members. Every donor gave a peripheral blood sample, and the peripheral blood mononuclear cells from that sample were used for TCR beta sequencing. Genomic DNA was extracted from the blood cell samples with the Qiagen DNeasy Blood Extraction Kit.

The sequencing input was PBMCs. This clonotype was obtained from a man aged 18-30 years in good health and CMV-seronegative. The chain uses TRBV7-6 and TRBJ2-2; the central 10 bases match TRBD1. The bases are TGTGCCAGCAGCTTCAGGACAGGGGGACGTGCCGGGGAGCTGTTTTTT. It translates to CASSFRTGGRAGELFF.